This T cell receptor (beta chain) was recovered during a study of blood T cell repertoires in COVID-19. Whole-study context: Sources were T cells, B-cell-depleted T cells, or PBMCs; the material itself was cDNA or gDNA.

TCRdb keeps only in-frame clones here, not all; method: immunoSEQ multiplex PCR. The repertoire includes 250,000 to 300,000 clones, around 86% of them detected once, and about 1.8% sits in the top ten. Individuals aged roughly 18 to 95 years were recruited from 24 US areas. Either two negative PCRs, clearance, or symptom resolution qualified Cohort 3 donors as recovered. The V and J ends lost 5 bases and 3 bases, in that order; junction bases with no gene match: 13. This CDR3 spans 18 amino acids. Germline assignment: CDR1 LNHDA and CDR2 SQIVND (reference sequence). Sequencing was done on a sample of PBMCs or T cells enriched from blood (not recorded which). V is TRBV19 and J is TRBJ1-1; 12 bases are shared with TRBD1. This sequence was found in a woman aged 40 to 49 who had recovered from COVID-19. CDR3 loop: CASSLFLGQGAPHTEAFF. The CDR3 DNA reads as TGTGCCAGTAGTCTCTTCCTGGGACAGGGGGCTCCCCACACTGAAGCTTTCTTT.